These 12 T cell receptor beta chains share one sample of origin, sequenced in a study of blood T cells in healthy people across ages. A sample-barcoded 5' primer and a J-beta primer mix were used in a second PCR of about 6 to 11 cycles. TCRdb processed the 5' RACE reads anew with MiXCR; each CDR3 protein has one entry. The data show 600,000 to 800,000 distinct CDR3 sequences, 40% to 65% seen once. The sequenced sample consisted of blood. These receptor sequences come from a woman over 75 in good health.

This clonotype was recorded a few times. This chain uses TRBV5-4 with TRBJ2-2, with D tentatively TRBD1 (6 bases). The CDR3 has 16 residues. Trimming removed 2 bases from V and 7 bases from J, with 18 bases in between. Germline CDR1 SGHNT, CDR2 YYREEE (reference sequence). The CDR3 region has the DNA TGTGCCAGCAGCTTTCCGGGGCAGGGGATAGTCGGGGAGCTGTTTTTT. Its protein is CASSFPGQGIVGELFF.

The rearrangement joins TRBV5-1 to TRBJ2-7; weak D call: TRBD1 (6 bases). The germline V gene encodes CDR1 SGHRS and CDR2 YFSETQ. Trimming shortened V by 0 bases and J by 1 base, and 11 bases separated the two germline ends. The CDR3 has 15 amino acids. Here the CDR3 DNA reads TGCGCCAGCAGCTTGGAGCCAGGGGAATCCTACGAGCAGTACTTC. This sequence encodes CASSLEPGESYEQYF. Complete variable domain (other parts from reference TRBV5-1 and TRBJ2-7): KAGVTQTPRYLIKTRGQQVTLSCSPISGHRSVSWYQQTPGQGLQFLFEYFSETQRNKGNFPGRFSGRQFSNSRSEMNVSTLELGDSALYLCASSLEPGESYEQYFGPGTRLTVT.

In this sample, this clonotype turned up once. This chain connects TRBV28 to TRBJ2-2; tentative D call: TRBD1 (5 bases). The CDR3 totals 15 residues. Germline V gene sequence: CDR1 MDHEN, CDR2 SYDVKM. Trimming pared 3 bases from V and 5 bases from J, leaving 13 bases between. The CDR3 DNA reads as TGTGCCAGCAGTTTCAGGGCCTCGAGGACCGGGGAGCTGTTTTTT. This gives the protein CASSFRASRTGELFF.

This clonotype was seen repeatedly, ten times or more. This chain joins TRBV20-1 and TRBJ2-3, with 8 bases identical to TRBD2. The V gene's germline CDR1 is DFQATT and CDR2 SNEGSKA (reference sequence). The CDR3 is made up of 14 amino acids. Losses at the gene ends were 1 base for V and 2 bases for J; bases not matched to a gene: 2. DNA for the CDR3: TGCAGTGCTAGAGGACTAGCGCCCACAGATACGCAGTATTTT. Protein sequence: CSARGLAPTDTQYF.

Details on this clonotype: Given a much more abundant clone one base away, this may be a read error. V is TRBV6-5 and J is TRBJ2-2; the D gene is possibly TRBD2 (6 bases). The CDR3 is made up of 17 amino acids. CDR1 is MNHEY, CDR2 SVGAGI, per germline. The CDR3 protein is CASSYPHGRGDTGGLFF. CDR3 coding DNA: TGTGCCAGCAGTTACCCCCATGGGCGGGGCGACACCGGGGGGCTGTTTTTT.

V and J are TRBV9 and TRBJ2-3, with 10 bases aligning to TRBD2. Germline lookup yields CDR1 SGDLS and CDR2 YYNGEE. The CDR3 is made up of 15 amino acids. Losses at the gene ends were 1 base for V and 2 bases for J; bases not matched to a gene: 1. CDR3 sequence: CASSVTSGNTDTQYF. In DNA, the CDR3 is TGTGCCAGCAGCGTAACTAGCGGGAACACAGATACGCAGTATTTT.

This clonotype appeared many times. V is TRBV7-2 and J is TRBJ2-3; D is unresolved. Germline CDR1 is SGHTA and CDR2 is FQGNSA. The CDR3 is 13 amino acids. V shed 3 bases and J shed 5 bases, with 9 bases lying between them. In DNA form, the CDR3 reads TGTGCCAGCAGCTTCACCCCCGGAGATACGCAGTATTTT. The encoded protein is CASSFTPGDTQYF.

V is TRBV18 and J is TRBJ1-1, with D unresolved. CDR1 is KGHSH and CDR2 is LQKENI in the germline V gene. V was cut by 5 bases and J by 0 bases, with 10 bases left in between. The CDR3 has 14 amino acids. The CDR3 sequence: CASSRLAVNTEAFF. DNA of the CDR3: TGTGCCAGCTCAAGACTGGCCGTGAACACTGAAGCTTTCTTT.

The chain recombines TRBV2 with TRBJ2-5; D not certain. Trimming cost V 8 bases and J 1 base, with 11 bases left between them. CDR1 and CDR2 from the germline V gene are SNHLY and FYNNEI. The CDR3 sequence is 13 residues long. The chain's CDR3 is CASWDWGQETQYF. The CDR3 DNA reads TGTGCCAGCTGGGATTGGGGCCAAGAGACCCAGTACTTC.

The chain is built from TRBV5-1 and TRBJ2-7; D remains unclear. The CDR3 is made up of 12 amino acids. The V gene's germline CDR1 is SGHRS and CDR2 YFSETQ. V shed 0 bases and J shed 7 bases, with 8 bases lying between them. CDR3 loop: CASSLGETEQYF. In DNA form, the CDR3 reads TGCGCCAGCAGCTTGGGGGAAACTGAGCAGTACTTC.

This clonotype was detected a few times. CDR3 bases: TGCAGTTTAATGGGGAGATCTGGAAACACCATATATTTT. This gives the protein CSLMGRSGNTIYF. The rearrangement joins TRBV20-1 to TRBJ1-3; D unresolved. This CDR3 has 13 residues. Germline CDR1 and CDR2: DFQATT and SNEGSKA (reference sequence). V dropped 8 bases and J dropped 1 base, with 12 bases sitting between them.

Points on this clonotype: With a much larger clone just one base away, this may be a read error. The genes are TRBV28 and TRBJ2-1; D unresolved. The CDR3 consists of 13 residues. CDR1 is MDHEN, CDR2 SYDVKM, per germline. Here the CDR3 DNA reads TGTGCCAGCACCCTCGGGCTCTACGATGAGCAGTTCTTC. Translation gives CASTLGLYDEQFF. The variable domain in full, completed from reference TRBV28 and TRBJ2-1, reads DVKVTQSSRYLVKRTGEKVFLECVQDMDHENMFWYRQDPGLGLRLIYFSYDVKMKEKGDIPEGYSVSREKKERFSLILESASTNQTSMYLCASTLGLYDEQFFGPGTRLTVL.